What follows is one TCR beta chain and its context. The antigen is undetermined. Indicated treatment: around 19 received Ad26.COV2.S at low or high dose, single or two shots; about 5 received placebo; per-sample allocation not given. The investigators took samples on day 63 after the first vaccine or placebo injection. The study used a vaccine consisting of an Ad26 vector that expressed Wuhan-strain SARS-CoV-2 spike. The CDR3 is 12 residues long. Unmatched junction bases numbered 3, after V lost 4 bases and J lost 6 bases. Germline-derived CDR1 and CDR2 are SGHTA and FQGNSA. The data were obtained in a study of Ad26.COV2.S vaccination and SARS-CoV-2 variants. Broader study findings: A substantial breadth of spike-specific CD8+ and CD4+ T cell responses after vaccination has been reported.

Here immunoSEQ multiplex PCR was the method, and the copy in TCRdb shows in-frame clones only, minus some. The sample has about 350,000 clones, around 89% seen once. The chain has TRBV7-2 and TRBJ2-7; 7 positions agree with TRBD1. This sequence was found in a person aged 18-60 years who received the Ad26.COV2.S COVID-19 vaccine or a placebo. Source: peripheral blood, taken in a trial of Ad26.COV2.S vaccine versus placebo. CDR3 sequence reads: CASSSGQREQYF. The CDR3 DNA follows: TGTGCCAGCAGCTCGGGACAGCGCGAGCAGTACTTC.